Listed here is a single T cell receptor (beta chain). In the original analysis: Amplification of reference gene primers was used by the study to estimate nucleated cell counts. Sequencing was performed with immunoSEQ multiplex PCR; in TCRdb, only in-frame clones are kept and a portion is missing. V and J calls plus clone size are reproduced from that table; the DNA served to infer D and trimming. The sample holds 300,000 to 400,000 clones; roughly 90% are singletons and the top ten take approximately 1%. Participants, roughly 18 to 90 years old, spanned about 26 US areas. Germline-derived CDR1 and CDR2 are WSHSY and SAAADI. The length of the CDR3 is 14 residues. V was cut by 3 bases and J by 1 base, with 9 bases left in between. The entry originates in a study of blood T cell repertoires in COVID-19. The overall study: Some COVID-19 samples were acute and others convalescent; all came from the United States, Italy and Spain. T cells, B-cell-depleted T cells, or PBMCs supplied cDNA or gDNA.

The clonotype comes from a woman under 40 with acute COVID-19. The J gene is TRBJ1-1, the V gene TRBV10-2; D call uncertain. The material sequenced was PBMCs or T cells enriched from blood (not recorded which). The CDR3 coding sequence is TGCGCCAGCAGTGAAGCGGGAACGAACACTGAAGCTTTCTTT. Its protein product is CASSEAGTNTEAFF.